This TCR beta chain was observed in a study of cytomegalovirus exposure and HLA in healthy donors. Study background: A prior study identified 117 million unique TCR beta sequences from 180 million or so T cells. The study, taken as a whole, reports: Roughly uniform depth of sequencing across donors was assumed in presence/absence analyses. The study had only CMV serostatus as immune exposure information.

Points on this clone: Its antigen remains unidentified.

In the PCR, 60 Vbeta and 13 Jbeta primers were used. Sequencing used immunoSEQ multiplex PCR; TCRdb keeps in-frame clones, though not all of them. The table includes over 150,000 clones, about 80% detected once. The CDR3 has 16 amino acids. V gave up 0 bases and J gave up 2 bases, with 13 bases separating them. The V gene's germline CDR1 is SGHRS and CDR2 YFSETQ. V usage is TRBV5-1 and J usage is TRBJ2-3; tentative D call: TRBD2 (6 bases). The sequence was obtained from a woman aged 25 to 39 in good health and CMV-seronegative. The specimen sequenced was PBMCs. The CDR3 is CASSLGLGLFTDTQYF. CDR3 DNA: TGCGCCAGCAGCTTGGGGTTGGGACTGTTCACAGATACGCAGTATTTT.